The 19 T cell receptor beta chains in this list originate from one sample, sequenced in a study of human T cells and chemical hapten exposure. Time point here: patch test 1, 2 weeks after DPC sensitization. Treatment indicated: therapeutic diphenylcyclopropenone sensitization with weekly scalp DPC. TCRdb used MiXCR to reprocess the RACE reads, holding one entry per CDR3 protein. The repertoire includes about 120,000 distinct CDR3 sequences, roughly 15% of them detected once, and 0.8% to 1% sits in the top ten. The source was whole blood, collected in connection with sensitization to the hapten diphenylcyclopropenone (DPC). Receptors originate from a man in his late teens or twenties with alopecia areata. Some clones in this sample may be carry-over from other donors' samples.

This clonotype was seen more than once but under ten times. The chain's CDR3 is CASIRTGGASYGYTF. The CDR3 DNA reads as TGTGCCAGCATCCGAACAGGGGGCGCGTCCTATGGCTACACCTTC. The gene calls are TRBV2 and TRBJ1-2, with 9 bases aligning to TRBD1. CDR1 and CDR2 (germline): SNHLY, FYNNEI. The CDR3 runs 15 residues. Losses at the gene ends were 7 bases for V and 4 bases for J; bases not matched to a gene: 10. The whole variable domain, remainder taken from reference TRBV2 and TRBJ1-2, is EPEVTQTPSHQVTQMGQEVILRCVPISNHLYFYWYRQILGQKVEFLVSFYNNEISEKSEIFDDQFSVERPDGSNFTLKIRSTKLEDSAMYFCASIRTGGASYGYTFGSGTRLTVV.

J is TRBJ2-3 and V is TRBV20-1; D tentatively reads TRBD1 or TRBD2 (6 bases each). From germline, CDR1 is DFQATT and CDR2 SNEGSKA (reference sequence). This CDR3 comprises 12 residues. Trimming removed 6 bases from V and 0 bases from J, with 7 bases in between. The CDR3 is CSAGGSTDTQYF. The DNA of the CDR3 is TGCAGTGCGGGGGGCAGCACAGATACGCAGTATTTT.

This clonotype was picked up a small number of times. In nucleotides, the CDR3 is TGTGCCAGCAGTTACAGGGGGGTGAACACTGAAGCTTTCTTT. It specifies CASSYRGVNTEAFF. The chain has TRBV11-2 and TRBJ1-1; 8 nucleotides line up with TRBD1. Germline CDR1 reads SGHAT; CDR2 reads FQNNGV. J was trimmed by 0 bases and V by 6 bases; bases with no gene match: 3. The CDR3 is 14 residues long.

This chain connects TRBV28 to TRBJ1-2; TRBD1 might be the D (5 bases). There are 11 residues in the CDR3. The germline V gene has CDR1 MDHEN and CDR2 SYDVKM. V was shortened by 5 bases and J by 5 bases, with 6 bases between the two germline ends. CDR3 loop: CASSQGYGYTF. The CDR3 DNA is TGTGCCAGCAGTCAGGGATATGGCTACACCTTC.

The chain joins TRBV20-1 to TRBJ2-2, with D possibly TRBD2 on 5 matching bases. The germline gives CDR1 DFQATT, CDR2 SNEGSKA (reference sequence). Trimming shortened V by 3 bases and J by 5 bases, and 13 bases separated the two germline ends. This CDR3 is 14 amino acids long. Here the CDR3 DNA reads TGCAGTGCTAGTAAGAGGGTGAGGACCGGGGAGCTGTTTTTT. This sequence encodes CSASKRVRTGELFF.

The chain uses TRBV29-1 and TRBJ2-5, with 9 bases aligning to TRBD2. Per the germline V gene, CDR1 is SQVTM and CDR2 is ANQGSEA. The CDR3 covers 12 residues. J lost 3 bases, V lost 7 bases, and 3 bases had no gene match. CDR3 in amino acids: CSGGLAEETQYF. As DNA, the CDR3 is TGCAGCGGGGGACTAGCAGAAGAGACCCAGTACTTC.

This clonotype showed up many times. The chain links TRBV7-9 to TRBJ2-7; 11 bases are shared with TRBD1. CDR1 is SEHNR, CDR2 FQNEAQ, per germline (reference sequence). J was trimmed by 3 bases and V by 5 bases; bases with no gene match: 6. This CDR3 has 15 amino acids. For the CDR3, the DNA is TGTGCCAGCAGCCCGACCGGGACAGGGGGCTACGAGCAGTACGTC. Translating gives CASSPTGTGGYEQYV.

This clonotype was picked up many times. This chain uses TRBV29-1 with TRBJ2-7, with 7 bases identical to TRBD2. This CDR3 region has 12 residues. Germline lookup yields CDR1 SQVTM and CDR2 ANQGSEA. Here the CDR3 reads CAAGVTYYEQYF. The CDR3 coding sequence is TGCGCCGCGGGAGTCACCTACTACGAGCAGTACTTC.

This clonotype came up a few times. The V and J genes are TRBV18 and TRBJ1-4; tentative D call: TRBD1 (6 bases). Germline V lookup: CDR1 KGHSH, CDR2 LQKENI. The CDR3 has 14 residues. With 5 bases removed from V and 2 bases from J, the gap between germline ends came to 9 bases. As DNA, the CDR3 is TGTGCCAGCTCAGCAGGGGTCACTAATGAAAAACTGTTTTTT. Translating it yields CASSAGVTNEKLFF. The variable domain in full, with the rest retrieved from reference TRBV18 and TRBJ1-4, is NAGVMQNPRHLVRRRGQEARLRCSPMKGHSHVYWYRQLPEEGLKFMVYLQKENIIDESGMPKERFSAEFPKEGPSILRIQQVVRGDSAAYFCASSAGVTNEKLFFGSGTQLSVL.

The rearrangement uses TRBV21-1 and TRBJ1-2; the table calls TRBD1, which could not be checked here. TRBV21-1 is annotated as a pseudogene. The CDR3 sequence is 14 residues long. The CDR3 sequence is CASSKADSNYGYTF. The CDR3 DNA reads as TGTGCCAGCAGCAAAGCAGACAGTAACTATGGCTACACCTTC.

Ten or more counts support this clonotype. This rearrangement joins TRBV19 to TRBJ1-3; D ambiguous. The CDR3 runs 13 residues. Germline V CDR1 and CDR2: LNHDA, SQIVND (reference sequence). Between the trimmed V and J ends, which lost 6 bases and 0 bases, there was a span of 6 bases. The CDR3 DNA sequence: TGTGCCAGTAGAAGCCTCTCTGGAAACACCATATATTTT. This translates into CASRSLSGNTIYF.

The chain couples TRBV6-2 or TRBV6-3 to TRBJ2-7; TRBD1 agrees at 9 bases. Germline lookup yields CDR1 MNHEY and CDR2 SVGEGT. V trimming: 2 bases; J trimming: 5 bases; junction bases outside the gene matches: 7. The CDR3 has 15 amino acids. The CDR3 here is CASSYRDRVSHEQYV. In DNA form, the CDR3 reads TGTGCCAGCAGTTACCGGGACAGGGTCTCACACGAGCAGTACGTC.

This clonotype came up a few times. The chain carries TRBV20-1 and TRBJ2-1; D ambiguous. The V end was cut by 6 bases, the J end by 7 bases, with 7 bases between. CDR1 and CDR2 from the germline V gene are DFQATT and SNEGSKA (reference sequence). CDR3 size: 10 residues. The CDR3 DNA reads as TGCAGTGCCAGCCGGAATGAGCAGTTCTTC. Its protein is CSASRNEQFF.

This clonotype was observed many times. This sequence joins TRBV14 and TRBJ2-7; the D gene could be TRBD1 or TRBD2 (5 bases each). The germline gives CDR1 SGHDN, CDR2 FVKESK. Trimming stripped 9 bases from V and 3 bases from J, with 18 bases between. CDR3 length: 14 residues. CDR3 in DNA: TGTGCCAGGGGGCGGAGGTGGCTCGACTACGAGCAGTACGTC. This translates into CARGRRWLDYEQYV.

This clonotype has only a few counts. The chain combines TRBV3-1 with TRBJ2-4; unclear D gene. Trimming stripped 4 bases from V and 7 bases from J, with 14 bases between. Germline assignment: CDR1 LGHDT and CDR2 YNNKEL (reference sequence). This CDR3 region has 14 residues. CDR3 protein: CASSPSPVWNIQYF. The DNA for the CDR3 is TGTGCCAGCAGCCCCTCCCCCGTTTGGAACATTCAGTACTTC.

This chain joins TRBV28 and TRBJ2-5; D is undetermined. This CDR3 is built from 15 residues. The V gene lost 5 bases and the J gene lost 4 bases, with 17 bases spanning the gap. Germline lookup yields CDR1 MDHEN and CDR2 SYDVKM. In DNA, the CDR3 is TGTGCCAGCAGTCCGACGGACGAGACTTCAGAGACCCAGTACTTC. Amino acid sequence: CASSPTDETSETQYF.

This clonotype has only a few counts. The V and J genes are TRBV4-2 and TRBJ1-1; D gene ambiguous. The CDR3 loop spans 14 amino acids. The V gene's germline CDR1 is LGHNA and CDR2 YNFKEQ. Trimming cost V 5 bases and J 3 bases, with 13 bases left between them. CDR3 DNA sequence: TGTGCCAGCAGCTTCCAAATGGAGGACACTGAAGCTTTCTTT. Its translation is CASSFQMEDTEAFF.

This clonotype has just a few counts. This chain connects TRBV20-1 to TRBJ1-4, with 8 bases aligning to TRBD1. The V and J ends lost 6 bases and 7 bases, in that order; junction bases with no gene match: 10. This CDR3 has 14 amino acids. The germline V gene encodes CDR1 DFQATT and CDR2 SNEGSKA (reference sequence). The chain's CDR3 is CSAHPGQGGEKLFF. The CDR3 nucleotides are TGCAGTGCCCACCCCGGACAGGGAGGTGAAAAACTGTTTTTT.

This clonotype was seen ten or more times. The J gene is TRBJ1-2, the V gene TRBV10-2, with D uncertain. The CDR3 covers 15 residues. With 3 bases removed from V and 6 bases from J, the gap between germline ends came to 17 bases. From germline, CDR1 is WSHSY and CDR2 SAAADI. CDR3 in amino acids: CASSDLVISRNGYTF. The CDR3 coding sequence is TGCGCCAGCAGTGATTTGGTAATCTCAAGGAATGGCTACACCTTC.